This T cell receptor (beta chain) is drawn from a study of T-cell memory formation after mild COVID-19. 5'RACE with constant-segment primers yielded barcoded, UMI-tagged TCR alpha and TCR beta cDNA libraries. TCRdb itself ran the 5' RACE reads through MiXCR, one entry per CDR3 protein. The repertoire consists of some 190,000 distinct CDR3 sequences, with 15% to 20% occurring once and the leading ten covering approximately 2.4%. The CDR3 is 12 amino acids. Germline CDR1 reads DFQATT; CDR2 reads SNEGSKA (reference sequence). V was trimmed by 6 bases and J by 5 bases, leaving 13 bases between them. V is TRBV20-1 and J is TRBJ1-2; D is unclear. The TCR comes from an adult woman who had mild COVID-19 (a few samples of this study predate the infection). Cell type and time point are not known. The source material was PBMCs or a T cell subset sorted from them (not recorded which). For the CDR3, the DNA is TGCAGTGCCCCGAAAGAAATTTATGGCTACACCTTC. Amino acid sequence: CSAPKEIYGYTF.